This T cell receptor (beta chain) was captured in a study of blood T cells in healthy people across ages. Study-level points and caveats: A roughly linear age-dependent decrease characterized TCR beta diversity per million T cells.

Total RNA amounts of at least 6 micrograms were extracted per sample. To note about this clonotype: Its antigen is still unknown.

Germline lookup yields CDR1 MDHEN and CDR2 SYDVKM. This CDR3 region has 14 residues. V lost 3 bases and J lost 1; bases outside the gene matches: 3. Primed by a sample-barcoded 5' primer and a J-beta primer mix, a second PCR proceeded for 7 to 11 cycles. TCRdb re-analysed the 5' RACE reads in MiXCR, keeping a single row per CDR3 protein. The sample shows a few hundred thousand distinct CDR3 sequences, roughly 26% of them seen only once. Sequenced material: blood. The chain links TRBV28 to TRBJ2-7, with 7 nucleotides matching TRBD1. The receptor was derived from a woman between 65 and 79 years old in good health. CDR3 in amino acids: CASSLRGLSYEQYF. The CDR3 DNA reads TGTGCCAGCAGTTTGAGGGGGCTTTCCTACGAGCAGTACTTC.